This T cell receptor beta chain was retrieved from a study of T cell repertoires in cytomegalovirus infection. Looking at the study overall: HLA-B-restricted CMV epitopes that are well studied, plus recently identified HLA-C-restricted ones, were used by the study. Shared public TCR beta signatures pointed to both CMV infection and a matching HLA type.

TCRdb re-derived calls from the reads in MiXCR, one entry per CDR3 protein. The table has approximately 770,000 distinct CDR3 sequences, under 35% seen once. Study-level results: The ex vivo response showed dominance by HLA-C-restricted CMV-specific TCR beta clonotypes. Summed frequency of public TCR beta families distinguished CMV carriers with the relevant HLA.

This clonotype was observed a handful of times. What it binds is unknown. The ends lost 8 bases at V and 5 bases at J; junction bases unmatched: 8. The CDR3 consists of 13 residues. This chain joins TRBV12-3 or TRBV12-4 and TRBJ2-5; 7 nucleotides agree with TRBD2. The source is a human donor in good health (CMV status not recorded). Some clones in this sample may be carry-over from other donors' samples. The sequencing used cultured CD8+ T cells from PBMCs, collected from culture after CMV antigen stimulation. The CDR3 nucleotides are TGTGCCAGCGGACCCACCGGGGGGGAGACCCAGTACTTC. The encoded protein is CASGPTGGETQYF.